This T cell receptor beta chain was sequenced for a study of T-cell reconstitution after alpha-beta-depleted transplantation in children. Overall study results and limits: There were reportedly several hundred expanded graft clones from which alpha-beta T cells came about two months after transplant.

The library targeted TCRbeta and was prepared with unique molecular identifiers. TCRdb re-called the PCR reads with MiXCR, one entry per CDR3 protein. This table has about 1,000,000 distinct CDR3 sequences, around 30% appearing once. There are a few counts of this clonotype. Antigen unknown. In germline, CDR1 is DFQATT, CDR2 SNEGSKA (reference sequence). The CDR3 sequence is 11 residues long. This receptor was identified in a boy under three years old who had a stem cell transplant for SCID, so the T cells may come from the graft donor. Sequencing was performed on PBMCs, mostly from graft donor cells, taken 360 days after TCRalphabeta/CD19-depleted stem cell transplant. This chain links TRBV20-1 with TRBJ2-7; 7 bases line up with TRBD1. In nucleotides, the CDR3 is TGCAGTGCGCAAAGGGGGCTAGTTGATGCAGTC. Translated, it gives CSAQRGLVDAV.